This T cell receptor beta chain is from a study of blood T cell repertoires in COVID-19. Study background: Some COVID-19 samples were acute and others convalescent; all came from the United States, Italy and Spain. Sources were T cells, B-cell-depleted T cells, or PBMCs; the material itself was cDNA or gDNA.

The CDR3 has 13 residues. Trimming took 6 bases from V and 15 from J; bases not matched to a gene: 12. Under the authors' procedure: Estimation of nucleated cell counts was performed using reference gene primer amplification. Assay: immunoSEQ multiplex PCR; the TCRdb copy retains only in-frame clones and omits some. From that table come the V and J calls and clone size; the DNA was used to work out D and trimming. The sample lists tens of thousands of clones; more than 75% were seen once. The chain uses TRBV12-3 or TRBV12-4 and TRBJ2-1; 9 positions match TRBD2. The receptor comes from a woman of 80 years or more with acute or convalescent COVID-19. The material sequenced was peripheral blood. The CDR3 sequence: CASSNPGGRAPFF. In DNA, the CDR3 is TGTGCCAGCAGCAACCCAGGCGGGAGGGCCCCGTTCTTC.